Sequencing of this T cell receptor (beta chain) was carried out in a study of high-grade serous ovarian cancer treatment subgroups (dated by TCRdb to about 2021). Regarding the complete study: On average, sequencing produced approximately 13,000 reads and 6,500 to 7,500 unique TCR beta rearrangements for each sample. The study profiled TCR beta repertoires in high-grade serous ovarian cancer patients grouped by complete gross resection or neoadjuvant chemotherapy response under a laparoscopic triage algorithm. A cohort of about 30 patients was included: some ten with no residual disease after primary surgery (R0), some ten who were excellent NACT responders, and some ten who were poor NACT responders. One primary tumor sample and two metastatic tumor samples were contributed by each patient, so that some 100 samples were obtained in total.

Tumor samples were collected prior to definitive surgery or chemotherapy. Genomic DNA was extracted by the MD Anderson Biospecimen Extraction Resource, and TCR sequencing was done by the MD Anderson Cancer Genomics Laboratory. CDR1 and CDR2, looked up from the germline V gene (reference sequence), are LNHDA and SQIVND. V and J lose 4 bases and 8 bases, and a span of 12 bases separates them. From its cysteine to its phenylalanine, the CDR3 spans 13 amino acids. Left in the record is the CDR3 DNA by itself, 39 bases read in frame from the first base. Study-wide conclusions, independent of this receptor: The TCR repertoire analyses centered on CDR3, leaving CDR1 and CDR2 unanalyzed. Repertoire similarity ranging from roughly 0.1 to 0.79 was observed between tumors from the same patient, whereas almost no similarity was observed between different patients. TCR clonal relatedness showed a positive correlation with neoantigen level and a trend toward positive correlation with copy number variation and mutation load from whole-genome sequencing. Spatial information was not captured by bulk tumor TCR sequencing, so insight into HGSC tumor complexity and diversity was limited.

Comments on this clone: Its antigen is currently not known. Base qualities are missing; no much larger clone stands one base away.

The 80 to 95 tumor samples were subjected to high-throughput TCR profiling using ImmunoSEQ. The published analysis was carried out like this. Repertoire diversity metrics included richness (unique productive sequences), clonality, evenness and relatedness; Bhattacharyya coefficient assessed similarity between samples. Conclusions stayed consistent in a sensitivity analysis that left out TCRs with fewer than two reads. Drawn from immuneACCESS, this table holds only the in-frame rearrangements with V and J called that TCRdb kept. Clones are partly lost; checked studies trace under half to an unresolved V gene and leave the rest unexplained. V and J calls and clone size are those listed in that table; D and trimming were worked out from the DNA. Present in this sample are about 9,000 clones, about three quarters of which were seen just once. Together, the top ten hold 10% of the sample.

Rearrangement joined TRBV19 to TRBJ2-1; too little of a D gene remains to name it. The specimen sequenced was tumor tissue. The receptor was isolated from a human donor with high-grade serous ovarian cancer. The sequenced DNA: TGTGCCAGTAGTACAGGTCCCTTGGATGAGCAGTTCTTC. This yields the protein CASSTGPLDEQFF.